A single sample gave rise to the 12 T cell receptor beta chains below, sequenced in a study of T cell repertoires in cytomegalovirus infection. A single record per CDR3 protein comes from TCRdb applying MiXCR to the reads. The repertoire holds about 770,000 distinct CDR3 sequences, around 29% seen once, with around 13% in the top ten. No antigens are known for them. The sequencing used cultured CD8+ T cells from PBMCs, collected from culture after CMV antigen stimulation. Receptor source: a human donor in good health (CMV status not recorded). Some clones in this sample may be carry-over from other donors' samples.

This clonotype appeared a few times. The chain uses TRBV7-9 and TRBJ1-5; perhaps TRBD1 as D (5 bases). This CDR3 region has 17 residues. Germline V CDR1 and CDR2: SEHNR, FQNEAQ (reference sequence). V gave up 3 bases and J gave up 2 bases, with 17 bases separating them. CDR3 residues: CASSFENRLEGNQPQHF. As DNA, the CDR3 is TGTGCCAGCAGCTTTGAGAACAGGTTAGAGGGCAATCAGCCCCAGCATTTT.

This clonotype was counted a single time. V gene TRBV4-3 combines with J gene TRBJ1-1, with D perhaps matching TRBD1 (5 bases). This CDR3 contains 13 residues. V lost 2 bases, J lost 11 bases, and 15 bases lay in between. Germline loops: CDR1 LGHNA, CDR2 YSLEER. The DNA for the CDR3 is TGCGCCAGCAGCCAACCCGGGACCGCTTCCGCTTTCTTT. Its translation is CASSQPGTASAFF.

The chain recombines TRBV10-3 with TRBJ2-1; perhaps TRBD1 as D (6 bases). V lost 2 bases and J 0 bases, leaving 17 bases between the germline ends. Germline V gene data show CDR1 as ENHRY and CDR2 as SYGVKD. The CDR3 length is 18 residues. The CDR3 DNA follows: TGTGCCATCAGTGAGACTGAACAGGGAAGCAGCTCCTACAATGAGCAGTTCTTC. This translates into CAISETEQGSSSYNEQFF.

The chain links TRBV6-6 to TRBJ1-2; 9 nucleotides agree with TRBD1. Per germline, CDR1 MNHNY and CDR2 SVGAGI (reference sequence). Unmatched junction bases numbered 16, after V lost 6 bases and J lost 5 bases. The CDR3 is 17 residues long. For the CDR3, the DNA is TGTGCCAGCAGCTGGAATTCCGGGACAGGGACCCGATATGGCTACACCTTC. Translating gives CASSWNSGTGTRYGYTF.

The chain uses TRBV4-2 and TRBJ2-2; unclear D gene. Trimming took off 3 bases at V and 7 bases at J, with 3 bases between the two ends. Germline V lookup: CDR1 LGHNA, CDR2 YNFKEQ. CDR3 size: 11 residues. The CDR3 DNA is TGTGCCAGCAGCCAGCGCGGGGAGCTGTTTTTT. Encoded protein: CASSQRGELFF.

The sample holds a few counts of this clonotype. The J gene is TRBJ2-7, the V gene TRBV12-3 or TRBV12-4; D remains ambiguous. The CDR3 runs 13 residues. V was clipped by 3 bases and J by 7 bases, with 13 bases between them. CDR3 sequence reads: CASSFGRMGEQYV. The CDR3 DNA reads as TGTGCCAGCAGTTTCGGTCGTATGGGGGAGCAGTACGTC.

V gene TRBV27 combines with J gene TRBJ2-7; D gene uncertain. The CDR3 loop spans 15 amino acids. Trimming took 5 bases from V and 2 from J, leaving 16 bases between them. The V gene's germline CDR1 is MNHEY and CDR2 SMNVEV (reference sequence). CDR3 loop: CASSPKASLPYEQYF. CDR3 nucleotides: TGTGCCAGCAGTCCCAAGGCGTCCCTTCCCTACGAGCAGTACTTC.

This chain connects TRBV6-1 to TRBJ1-5, with 7 nucleotides matching TRBD1. CDR1 is MNHNS and CDR2 is SASEGT in the germline V gene. Trimming cost V 7 bases and J 7 bases; bases outside gene matches: 10. The CDR3 sequence is 14 residues long. The CDR3 DNA reads as TGTGCCAGCAACGACAGGGCGCACGGACAGCCCCAGCATTTT. Residues: CASNDRAHGQPQHF.

The CDR3: CASSEVPRGDTIYF. The CDR3 DNA is TGCGCCAGCAGTGAGGTTCCCAGGGGCGACACCATATATTTT. This chain links TRBV10-1 with TRBJ1-3; tentatively, D is TRBD1 (6 bases). V lost 2 bases, J lost 8 bases, and 13 bases lay in between. The V gene's germline CDR1 is WNHNN and CDR2 SYGVQD (reference sequence). This CDR3 comprises 14 residues.

The rearrangement links TRBV10-3 to TRBJ2-1; weak D call: TRBD2 (6 bases). V was shortened by 7 bases and J by 5 bases, with 12 bases between the two germline ends. CDR3 length: 13 amino acids. The germline V gene encodes CDR1 ENHRY and CDR2 SYGVKD. The CDR3 sequence: CAITSDYNNEQFF. CDR3 DNA sequence: TGTGCCATCACCTCGGACTATAACAATGAGCAGTTCTTC.

This clonotype appeared a few times. The J gene is TRBJ2-5, the V gene TRBV5-4, with D unresolved. Germline V lookup: CDR1 SGHNT, CDR2 YYREEE (reference sequence). The CDR3 has 13 amino acids. The V end lost 0 bases, the J end lost 5 bases, and 8 bases lay between the germline ends. The CDR3 protein is CASSLGRWETQYF. As DNA, the CDR3 is TGTGCCAGCAGCTTGGGGCGTTGGGAGACCCAGTACTTC.

V and J are TRBV19 and TRBJ1-6; 9 bases fit TRBD1. The length of the CDR3 is 13 residues. The junction had 7 bases not matched to a gene; V was cut back by 6 bases and J by 13 bases. Germline V gives CDR1 LNHDA, CDR2 SQIVND (reference sequence). CDR3 coding DNA: TGTGCCAGTAGGGGGACAGGGTTATTCCCCCTCCACTTT. Amino acid sequence: CASRGTGLFPLHF.